This TCR beta chain derives from a study of blood T cell repertoires in COVID-19. Study background: Both acute and convalescent COVID-19 samples were obtained from the United States, Italy and Spain.

Per the original data handling: It was from reference gene primer amplification that nucleated cell counts were estimated. Clones were read by immunoSEQ multiplex PCR, and TCRdb kept only the in-frame ones, dropping some. That table furnishes V, J and clone size, whereas the DNA furnished D and trimming. The sample holds under 130,000 clones, 81% seen once. Per germline, CDR1 MDHEN and CDR2 SYDVKM. Between the trimmed V and J ends, which lost 3 bases and 4 bases, there was a span of 13 bases. The CDR3 has 14 residues. Sequencing input: peripheral blood. The rearrangement links TRBV28 to TRBJ2-7; the D is unclear. This TCR derives from an elderly man with acute or convalescent COVID-19. The CDR3 DNA reads TGTGCCAGCAGTTTTGGCGGAACTACGTACGAGCAGTACTTC. Translated, it gives CASSFGGTTYEQYF.